A selection of T cell receptor beta chains follows, all from one sample in a study of shared clonotypes between healthy human individuals. Sequenced by immunoSEQ multiplex PCR; TCRdb stores in-frame clones only, minus some. The sample lists 2 million to 2.5 million clones; less than 95% were seen once. Material: naive CD4+ T cells from PBMCs. Receptors originate from a man in his late teens or twenties in good health. Some clones in this sample may be carry-over from other donors' samples. Each CDR3 is given with its conserved first and last residue. Fields, in order: V gene, D gene, J gene, clone size, CDR3 DNA, CDR3 protein. The D gene is left open where the match is weak. Only some rows state a clone size, as once, few, many or a class for expanded clones.

V: TRBV5-1; D: .; J: TRBJ2-1; size: .; DNA: TGCGCCAGCAGCTTGGAAACAGGGAACAATGAGCAGTTCTTC; CDR3: CASSLETGNNEQFF
V: TRBV6-6; D: .; J: TRBJ1-2; size: .; DNA: TGTGCCAGCAGTTACGATGTCGGTGCTAACTATGGCTACACCTTC; CDR3: CASSYDVGANYGYTF
V: TRBV28; D: TRBD2; J: TRBJ2-2; size: .; DNA: TGTGCCAGCAGCCCGTCCACTAGCGGGACCGGGGAGCTGTTTTTT; CDR3: CASSPSTSGTGELFF
V: TRBV28; D: TRBD1; J: TRBJ1-4; size: .; DNA: TGTGCCAGCGGGAGTGGGGGACAGGGGCATGAAAAACTGTTTTTT; CDR3: CASGSGGQGHEKLFF
V: TRBV11-1; D: TRBD2; J: TRBJ2-1; size: .; DNA: TGTGCCAGCAGCTACTTGACTAGCGGGAGAGGGGAGCAGTTCTTC; CDR3: CASSYLTSGRGEQFF
V: TRBV6-6; D: TRBD1; J: TRBJ2-7; size: .; DNA: TGTGCCAGCAGCGGTGGACAGGGAGATTACGAGCAGTACTTC; CDR3: CASSGGQGDYEQYF
V: TRBV9; D: TRBD1; J: TRBJ1-2; size: .; DNA: TGTGCCAGCAGCGTCAGACAGGGGGCATCAGGGGGCTACACCTTC; CDR3: CASSVRQGASGGYTF
V: TRBV11-2; D: .; J: TRBJ2-1; size: .; DNA: TGTGCCAGCAGCTCGGGGGAGGAGCAGTTCTTC; CDR3: CASSSGEEQFF
V: TRBV18; D: .; J: TRBJ2-1; size: .; DNA: TGTGCCAGCCATAAGATGGCCAACTACAATGAGCAGTTCTTC; CDR3: CASHKMANYNEQFF
V: TRBV7-8; D: .; J: TRBJ1-2; size: .; DNA: TGTGCCAGCAGCTTAAATTTGGGAGCTAACTATGGCTACACCTTC; CDR3: CASSLNLGANYGYTF
V: TRBV7-3; D: .; J: TRBJ2-5; size: .; DNA: TGTGCCAGCAGCTTAATAGGCCGGGGTTTGGAGACCCAGTACTTC; CDR3: CASSLIGRGLETQYF
V: TRBV29-1; D: .; J: TRBJ2-2; size: .; DNA: TGCAGCGTTAGTAAGTCGTACGGGGAGCTGTTTTTT; CDR3: CSVSKSYGELFF
V: TRBV28; D: .; J: TRBJ2-7; size: .; DNA: TGTGCCAGCAGCCCCTCCCTACTCCGGGCCTACTTC; CDR3: CASSPSLLRAYF
V: TRBV28; D: .; J: TRBJ1-2; size: .; DNA: TGTGCCAGCAGCTCAACCCGAGGCTACACCTTC; CDR3: CASSSTRGYTF
V: TRBV7-8; D: .; J: TRBJ1-3; size: .; DNA: TGTGCCAGCAGCTTAGACACAGGTCGCTCTGGAAACACCATATATTTT; CDR3: CASSLDTGRSGNTIYF
V: TRBV28; D: .; J: TRBJ2-3; size: .; DNA: TGTGCCAGCAGTTTAATGAGGACCGGAGGAGATACGCAGTATTTT; CDR3: CASSLMRTGGDTQYF
V: TRBV14; D: .; J: TRBJ1-2; size: once; DNA: TGTGCCAGCAGCCACCGGGGCCCGACGGCATTCTTTGGCTACACCTTC; CDR3: CASSHRGPTAFFGYTF
V: TRBV7-9; D: TRBD1; J: TRBJ1-1; size: .; DNA: TGTGCCAGCAGCTTTACAGGGGCGACTGAAGCTTTCTTT; CDR3: CASSFTGATEAFF
V: TRBV14; D: .; J: TRBJ2-5; size: .; DNA: TGTGCCAGCAGCCAAGATGAGTGGGAAGGGGAGACCCAGTACTTC; CDR3: CASSQDEWEGETQYF
V: TRBV19; D: .; J: TRBJ2-2; size: once; DNA: TGTGCCAGTAGTATTATCTTCGTGGACACCGGGGAGCTGTTTTTT; CDR3: CASSIIFVDTGELFF